What follows is one T cell receptor (beta chain) and its context. This clonotype was observed many times. Its antigen is currently not known. Within one base of it there is no much larger clone, and no base qualities were kept. The data are from a study of CD8 T cells in ankylosing spondylitis (TCRdb year 2017). Regarding the complete study: To find TCR variants linked to disease, the study profiled T cell receptor beta repertoires in ankylosing spondylitis patients and healthy donors. The full study cohort was made up of about 24 ankylosing spondylitis patients and 108 healthy donors. Peripheral blood samples were taken, and synovial fluid was additionally collected from ankylosing spondylitis patients.

Overall study outcomes, separate from this receptor: Significant enrichment of the disease-linked clones was reported in matched synovial fluid samples from ankylosing spondylitis patients. Some motif variants were previously reported in synovial fluid and blood of reactive arthritis patients, suggesting common disease-initiation mechanisms. A TCR beta motif made up of eight highly homologous amino acid variants appeared to be characteristic of blood from ankylosing spondylitis patients. The disease-linked clones had a CD8+ phenotype and were found at relatively low frequencies in peripheral blood.

Instrument used: Illumina HiSeq 2500. TCR beta libraries were prepared by quantitative 5'-RACE with molecular barcodes. The authors' pipeline ran thus. To identify disease-linked TCR variants, a new computational method was used, one built on a probabilistic model of VDJ rearrangement. Clones were called with MiXCR by TCRdb after fastp trimmed the public reads at Q25, and only in-frame beta chains were retained. Each record represents a unique CDR3 protein, reported with the most common genes and DNA among its rows. TCRdb, rather than the study authors, made the V and J calls. This sample holds over 100,000 distinct CDR3 sequences; over 10% were observed only once. 4.1% of the sample is in the top ten clones. The TCR comes from a female donor with ankylosing spondylitis or in good health (not recorded which). Sequencing was done on a sample of blood, either unsorted or a sorted T cell fraction (not recorded which).

The DNA reads TGTGCCAGCAGTTTCTACCCCCAAAACATTCAGTACTTC. This gives the protein CASSFYPQNIQYF. Here the chain combines TRBV6-6 and TRBJ2-4; the D gene is unclear. The CDR3 runs 13 amino acids, cysteine and phenylalanine included. The read is trimmed to its CDR3 DNA, 39 bases read in frame from base 1. CDR1 is given as MNHNY and CDR2 as SVGAGI, both from the germline V gene (reference sequence). Trimming costs V 4 bases and J 5 bases, and their ends lie 9 bases apart.